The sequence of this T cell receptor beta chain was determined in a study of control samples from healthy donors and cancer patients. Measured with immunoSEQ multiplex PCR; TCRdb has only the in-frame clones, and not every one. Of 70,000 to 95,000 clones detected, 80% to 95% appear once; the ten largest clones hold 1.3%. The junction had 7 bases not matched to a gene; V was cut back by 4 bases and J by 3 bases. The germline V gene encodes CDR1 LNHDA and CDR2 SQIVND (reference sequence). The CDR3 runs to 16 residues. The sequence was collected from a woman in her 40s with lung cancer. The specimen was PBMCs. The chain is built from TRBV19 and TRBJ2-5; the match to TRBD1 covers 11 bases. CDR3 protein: CASSTNRDRGKETQYF. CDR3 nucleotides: TGTGCCAGTAGTACAAACCGGGACAGGGGGAAAGAGACCCAGTACTTC.